The TCR beta chain under discussion was sequenced for a study of blood T cell repertoires in COVID-19. The wider study: Sites across the United States, Italy and Spain contributed samples from acute and convalescent COVID-19. The analysed material was cDNA or gDNA that came from T cells, B-cell-depleted T cells, or PBMCs.

Source study methods: How many nucleated cells were present was estimated from reference gene primer amplification. Produced via immunoSEQ multiplex PCR; TCRdb's table is partial and in-frame only. D and trimming were read from the DNA, whereas the V and J calls and clone size are those reported in that table. Altogether some 350,000 clones are present, nearly 90% being singletons, with the ten largest covering approximately 6.2%. The V gene's germline CDR1 is MNHEY and CDR2 SMNVEV (reference sequence). Deletions cut 5 bases from V and 2 bases from J, with 13 bases between. This CDR3 is built from 14 residues.

The clonotype comes from a man aged 18 to 35 with active or convalescent COVID-19. Sequencing was performed on peripheral blood. V usage is TRBV27 and J usage is TRBJ2-7; D perhaps matches TRBD2 (6 bases). The CDR3 sequence is CASSPTRLAYEQYF. The DNA for the CDR3 is TGTGCCAGCAGTCCGACGAGACTAGCCTACGAGCAGTACTTC.